This T cell receptor beta chain is drawn from a study of radiation and T cells in renal cell carcinoma. Study-wide context: Nephrectomy followed 15 Gy stereotactic body radiation by 4 weeks.

Notes on the study in general: In blood, top tumor clones expanded by 2 weeks, shrinking by 4.

There are 16 residues in the CDR3. J gave up 4 bases and V 6 bases, and 9 bases lay outside the gene matches. Per the germline V gene, CDR1 is KGHSH and CDR2 is LQKENI. Noted time point: blood 2 weeks post-SBRT. The treatment is: 15 Gy SBRT to primary tumor, nephrectomy 4 weeks later. The tumor was a clear cell renal cell carcinoma. With respect to this clone: Its antigen is as yet unknown.

Sequencing used immunoSEQ multiplex PCR; TCRdb keeps in-frame clones, though not all of them. The table records 160,000 or so clones, about 87% of them present only once. The source was blood, collected from a patient whose treatment included radiotherapy and nephrectomy. The TCR was taken from a woman aged 50 to 65 with renal cell carcinoma. The chain combines TRBV18 with TRBJ1-2; 12 nucleotides line up with TRBD1. As DNA, the CDR3 is TGTGCCAGCTCCCCGGGACAGGGGGCGATGAGCTATGGCTACACCTTC. It translates to CASSPGQGAMSYGYTF.